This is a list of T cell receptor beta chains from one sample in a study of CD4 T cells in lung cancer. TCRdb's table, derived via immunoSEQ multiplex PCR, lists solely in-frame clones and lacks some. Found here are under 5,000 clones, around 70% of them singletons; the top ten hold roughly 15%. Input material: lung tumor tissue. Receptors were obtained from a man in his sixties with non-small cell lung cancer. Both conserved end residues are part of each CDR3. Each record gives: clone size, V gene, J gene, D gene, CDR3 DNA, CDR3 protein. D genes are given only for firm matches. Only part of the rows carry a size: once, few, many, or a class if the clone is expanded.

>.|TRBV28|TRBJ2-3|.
TGTGCCAGCAGTCCGCACCGGGGGAGCACAGATACGCAGTATTTT
CASSPHRGSTDTQYF
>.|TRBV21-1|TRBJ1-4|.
TGTGCCAGCAGCAAAGTTAGACAGTGTAATGAAAAACTGTTTTTT
CASSKVRQCNEKLFF
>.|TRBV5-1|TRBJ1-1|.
TGCGCCAGCAGCTATGGTATAGGAGGGAGGGACACTGAAGCTTTCTTT
CASSYGIGGRDTEAFF
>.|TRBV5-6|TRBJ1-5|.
TGTGCCAGCAGCTCCGGTGGTCCCCAGCATTTT
CASSSGGPQHF
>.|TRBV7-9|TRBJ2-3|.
TGTGCCAGCAGCGTTTTTGGGCTAAAATTTTCAGATACGCAGTATTTT
CASSVFGLKFSDTQYF
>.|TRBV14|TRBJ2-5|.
TGTGCCAGCAGCCAAGAGAGGGCCGGGGAGACCCAGTACTTC
CASSQERAGETQYF
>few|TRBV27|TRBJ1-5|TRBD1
TGTGCCAGCAGTTCAGGGACAGGGGGAGACCAGCCCCAGCATTTT
CASSSGTGGDQPQHF
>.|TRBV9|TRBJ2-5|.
TGTGCCAGCAGCCTTAGCCCGGGTGGGGAGCAGTACTTC
CASSLSPGGEQYF
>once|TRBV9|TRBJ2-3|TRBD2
TGTGCCAGCAGCGCCAGGCCGGGACTAGCGGGAGGGGATACGCAGTATTTT
CASSARPGLAGGDTQYF
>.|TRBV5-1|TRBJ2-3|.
TGCGCCAGCAGCTCAGGGACTGCGGCTCGGGCAGATACGCAGTATTTT
CASSSGTAARADTQYF
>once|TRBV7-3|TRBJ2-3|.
TGTGCCAGCAGCTTAACGGGGCAGGGCACAGATACGCAGTATTTT
CASSLTGQGTDTQYF
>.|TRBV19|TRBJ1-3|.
TGTGCCAGTACCGACAGGTCCGGAAACACCATATATTTT
CASTDRSGNTIYF
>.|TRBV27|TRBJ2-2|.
TGTGCCAGCACACGAGCGAACACCGGGGAGCTGTTTTTT
CASTRANTGELFF
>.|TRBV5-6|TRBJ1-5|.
TGTGCCAGCAGCTTGGGGGGGGATCAGCCCCAGCATTTT
CASSLGGDQPQHF
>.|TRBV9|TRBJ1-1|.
TGTGCCAGCAGCGAAAGCACCGGGGGACCGATGAACACTGAAGCTTTCTTT
CASSESTGGPMNTEAFF
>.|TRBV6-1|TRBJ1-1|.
TGTGCCAGCAGGAAAGGCGGCACTGAAGCTTTCTTT
CASRKGGTEAFF